These T cell receptor beta chains were read from a single sample in a study of T cell changes during pregnancy in multiple sclerosis. Data came from immunoSEQ multiplex PCR; TCRdb stores just in-frame clones and leaves some out. Of about 73,000 clones listed, more than 90% were seen once; the top ten hold around 2.2%. Specimen: peripheral blood, collected in the second trimester of pregnancy. The receptors shown here come from a female donor in good health, enrolled as a control in a pregnancy study. CDR3s include the opening cysteine and the closing phenylalanine or tryptophan. The D gene is left open where the match is weak. For some rows the clone size is stated as once, few or many, or as a class when expanded; others skip it.

D gene: NA
V gene: TRBV6-6
J gene: TRBJ1-2
clone size: NA
CDR3 DNA: TGTGCCAGCAGTTACGTCGGGGTTGGTGGCTACACCTTC
CDR3 protein: CASSYVGVGGYTF

D gene: TRBD1
V gene: TRBV5-1
J gene: TRBJ2-1
clone size: NA
CDR3 DNA: TGCGCCAGCACGCAGACAGGGGGATCCTACAATGAGCAGTTCTTC
CDR3 protein: CASTQTGGSYNEQFF

D gene: TRBD2
V gene: TRBV19
J gene: TRBJ2-7
clone size: NA
CDR3 DNA: TGTGCCAGTAGTATTCAGGGACTAGGGCATTCCTACGAGCAGTACTTC
CDR3 protein: CASSIQGLGHSYEQYF

D gene: NA
V gene: TRBV28
J gene: TRBJ2-7
clone size: NA
CDR3 DNA: TGTGCCAGCACACCACAGAGAAGGTCCTACGAGCAGTACTTC
CDR3 protein: CASTPQRRSYEQYF

D gene: NA
V gene: TRBV14
J gene: TRBJ2-1
clone size: once
CDR3 DNA: TGTGCCAGCAGCCAAGCCGGGACCTACAATGAGCAGTTCTTC
CDR3 protein: CASSQAGTYNEQFF

D gene: NA
V gene: TRBV28
J gene: TRBJ1-1
clone size: NA
CDR3 DNA: TGTGCCAGCAGTTTAAACGGGTTGACTGAAGCTTTCTTT
CDR3 protein: CASSLNGLTEAFF

D gene: NA
V gene: TRBV18
J gene: TRBJ1-5
clone size: NA
CDR3 DNA: TGTGCCAGCTCACTGACAGGAGGCAATCAGCCCCAGCATTTT
CDR3 protein: CASSLTGGNQPQHF

D gene: TRBD2
V gene: TRBV5-4
J gene: TRBJ2-3
clone size: once
CDR3 DNA: TGTGCCAGCAGCGGAGGTCGGGGGGGGCAGAGAGATACGCAGTATTTT
CDR3 protein: CASSGGRGGQRDTQYF

D gene: NA
V gene: TRBV6-5
J gene: TRBJ2-2
clone size: NA
CDR3 DNA: TGTGCCAGCACCCGTGGGACAACGAACACCGGGGAGCTGTTTTTT
CDR3 protein: CASTRGTTNTGELFF

D gene: TRBD2
V gene: TRBV2
J gene: TRBJ2-4
clone size: NA
CDR3 DNA: TGTGCCAGCAGGGGAGGGCCAGCCAAAAACATTCAGTACTTC
CDR3 protein: CASRGGPAKNIQYF

D gene: NA
V gene: TRBV5-4
J gene: TRBJ2-5
clone size: NA
CDR3 DNA: TGTGCCAGCTCACCGACAGAACCGAAAGAGACCCAGTACTTC
CDR3 protein: CASSPTEPKETQYF

D gene: NA
V gene: TRBV7-2
J gene: TRBJ2-5
clone size: NA
CDR3 DNA: TGTGCCAGCAGCCGTGGGAGCGGGTACCAAGAGACCCAGTACTTC
CDR3 protein: CASSRGSGYQETQYF

D gene: TRBD1
V gene: TRBV28
J gene: TRBJ2-7
clone size: NA
CDR3 DNA: TGTGCCAGCACCCCGACAGGGGACTACGAGCAGTACTTC
CDR3 protein: CASTPTGDYEQYF

D gene: TRBD1
V gene: TRBV7-8
J gene: TRBJ2-3
clone size: NA
CDR3 DNA: TGTGCCAGCAGCTTGCAGGGGGTCCCCTCTAGCACAGATACGCAGTATTTT
CDR3 protein: CASSLQGVPSSTDTQYF

D gene: TRBD1
V gene: TRBV4-1
J gene: TRBJ2-2
clone size: NA
CDR3 DNA: TGCGCCAGCAGCCCCGGACAGGGTCGGACCGGGGAGCTGTTTTTT
CDR3 protein: CASSPGQGRTGELFF

D gene: NA
V gene: TRBV25-1
J gene: TRBJ2-3
clone size: NA
CDR3 DNA: TGTGCCAGCAGTGAATACAGGGGCACAGATACGCAGTATTTT
CDR3 protein: CASSEYRGTDTQYF

D gene: TRBD1
V gene: TRBV15
J gene: TRBJ1-4
clone size: NA
CDR3 DNA: TGTGCCACCAGCTTAGGTGACAGGGGGGATAATGAAAAACTGTTTTTT
CDR3 protein: CATSLGDRGDNEKLFF

D gene: NA
V gene: TRBV28
J gene: TRBJ1-1
clone size: NA
CDR3 DNA: TGTGCCAGCAGCCAGACAGGACTTGAAGCTTTCTTT
CDR3 protein: CASSQTGLEAFF

D gene: TRBD1
V gene: TRBV4-1
J gene: TRBJ2-5
clone size: NA
CDR3 DNA: TGCGCCAGCAGCCAAAAACAGGGGAACCAAGAGACCCAGTACTTC
CDR3 protein: CASSQKQGNQETQYF

D gene: NA
V gene: TRBV10-3
J gene: TRBJ1-2
clone size: NA
CDR3 DNA: TGTGCCATCAGCGAGACTCCTGGCAGGTGGGATGGCTACACCTTC
CDR3 protein: CAISETPGRWDGYTF

D gene: NA
V gene: TRBV6-1
J gene: TRBJ1-5
clone size: few
CDR3 DNA: TGTGCCAGCAGTAAAGACAGGTCTGGCAATCAGCCCCAGCATTTT
CDR3 protein: CASSKDRSGNQPQHF

D gene: TRBD1
V gene: TRBV15
J gene: TRBJ1-4
clone size: once
CDR3 DNA: TGTGCCACCAGCAGAGTCCAGGGGGCGCGTGAAAAACTGTTTTTT
CDR3 protein: CATSRVQGAREKLFF

D gene: NA
V gene: TRBV10-3
J gene: TRBJ1-4
clone size: NA
CDR3 DNA: TGTGCCATCAGTGACCCAGGGTGGGAAAAACTGTTTTTT
CDR3 protein: CAISDPGWEKLFF

D gene: NA
V gene: TRBV9
J gene: TRBJ1-1
clone size: NA
CDR3 DNA: TGTGCCAGCAGCGTCTACAGGGCTGTGAACACTGAAGCTTTCTTT
CDR3 protein: CASSVYRAVNTEAFF

D gene: TRBD1
V gene: TRBV30
J gene: TRBJ1-4
clone size: once
CDR3 DNA: TGTGCCTGGAGTAAAGGGACAGGGACAGGAAAACTGTTTTTT
CDR3 protein: CAWSKGTGTGKLFF

D gene: NA
V gene: TRBV6-5
J gene: TRBJ2-4
clone size: NA
CDR3 DNA: TGTGCCAGCCGAGACGGGTCAAACATTCAGTACTTC
CDR3 protein: CASRDGSNIQYF

D gene: NA
V gene: TRBV6-1
J gene: TRBJ1-2
clone size: NA
CDR3 DNA: TGTGCCAGCAGCCCTCGGCGGGCCCTGGACTATGGCTACACCTTC
CDR3 protein: CASSPRRALDYGYTF

D gene: NA
V gene: TRBV28
J gene: TRBJ2-7
clone size: once
CDR3 DNA: TGTGCCAGCAGTTCCCTATTACGCCGAGCAGGGCAAGAGCAGTACTTC
CDR3 protein: CASSSLLRRAGQEQYF

D gene: TRBD1
V gene: TRBV7-9
J gene: TRBJ1-6
clone size: NA
CDR3 DNA: TGTGCCAGCAGCGCCACAGGGGAATCACCCCTCCACTTT
CDR3 protein: CASSATGESPLHF

D gene: NA
V gene: TRBV19
J gene: TRBJ2-7
clone size: NA
CDR3 DNA: TGTGCCAGTAGTCCCTCTCGGGGATCCTACGAGCAGTACTTC
CDR3 protein: CASSPSRGSYEQYF

D gene: NA
V gene: TRBV7-2
J gene: TRBJ2-1
clone size: NA
CDR3 DNA: TGTGCCAGCAGCTTGTCGCGGGCCTACAATGAGCAGTTCTTC
CDR3 protein: CASSLSRAYNEQFF